This T cell receptor beta chain was obtained from a study of PD-L1 blockade in urothelial cancer. On the study more broadly: Investigators checked blood 3 weeks (second dose) and 6 weeks after treatment start.

The V gene's germline CDR1 is SGHRS and CDR2 YFSETQ. This CDR3 has 14 amino acids. Comment on this clone: Antigen: not known.

Study-wide results and caveats: Lower pretreatment blood TCR clonality, under the median, predicted better survival, researchers reported.

Time point denoted: pretreatment peripheral blood. Diagnoses among patients were locally advanced or metastatic urothelial carcinoma. Using immunoSEQ multiplex PCR, the repertoire was profiled, and TCRdb retains in-frame clones only, with some absent. In the table there are 85,000 to 90,000 clones, around 90% of which are singletons. The sequence was obtained from a woman at least 80 years old with urothelial cancer. The sequenced sample was PBMCs, obtained around atezolizumab (anti-PD-L1) treatment. V usage is TRBV5-1 and J usage is TRBJ2-5; 8 bases are a match to TRBD1. The DNA matches TRBJ2-7 better at its end, which makes the J call doubtful. The CDR3 DNA reads as TGCGCCAGCAGCTTGGATAACAGGGGGAACGAGCAGTACTTC. This codes for CASSLDNRGNEQYF.